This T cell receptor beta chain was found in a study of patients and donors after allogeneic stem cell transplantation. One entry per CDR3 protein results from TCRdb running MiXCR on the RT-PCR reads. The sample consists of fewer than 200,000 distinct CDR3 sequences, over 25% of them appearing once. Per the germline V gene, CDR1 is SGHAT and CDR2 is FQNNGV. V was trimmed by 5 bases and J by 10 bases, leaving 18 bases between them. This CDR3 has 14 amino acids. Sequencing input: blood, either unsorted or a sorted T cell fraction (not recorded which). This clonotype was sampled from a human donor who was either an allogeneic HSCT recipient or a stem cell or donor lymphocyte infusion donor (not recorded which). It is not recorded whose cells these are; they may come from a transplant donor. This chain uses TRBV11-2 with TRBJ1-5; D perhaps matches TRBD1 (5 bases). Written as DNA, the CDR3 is TGTGCCAGCAGCCCCCAGGGTACATTAAGACCCCAGCATTTT. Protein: CASSPQGTLRPQHF.